This T cell receptor (beta chain) was documented in a study of T cells after posttransplantation cyclophosphamide. Study conclusions and caveats: Tissue-infiltrating T cells from skin or gut overlapped little with blood T cells. Later blood repertoires were often dominated by clones from the donor CD8+ memory compartment. TRB clonality was highly associated with recipient CMV seropositivity and reactivation.

Comment on this clone: Antigen unknown.

Assay used: immunoSEQ multiplex PCR; TCRdb lists only in-frame clones, some missing. This sample carries 20,000 to 25,000 clones, 73% of them seen once, and the ten largest clones take approximately 0.65%. Sample: memory CD4+ T cells sorted from PBMCs. This TCR came from an older woman in good health, CMV-negative, and a related stem cell transplant donor.

CDR3 DNA: TGTGCCAGCAGCTTAGGGGCCGTCAATGAGCAGTTCTTC. Its protein product is CASSLGAVNEQFF. The chain joins TRBV7-2 to TRBJ2-1; D gene unclear. The CDR3 is made up of 13 amino acids. Germline loops: CDR1 SGHTA, CDR2 FQGNSA. V lost 1 base to trimming and J lost 6 bases, with 7 bases between them.